The clone carrying this T cell receptor (beta chain) is a singleton in its sample. What it binds is not known. Sequencing of each sample assayed around 10^5 TCR templates. The assay was immunoSEQ multiplex PCR, and TCRdb's table has in-frame clones only and misses some. Found here are about 120,000 clones, 80% to 95% of them singletons; the top ten hold over 0.15%. This entry comes from a study of siplizumab effects on memory and regulatory T cells. Overall study results and limits: A small minority of alloreactive clones were mapped to unstimulated subsets. There was no confirmation of the suppressive function of proliferating Tregs from siplizumab cultures. Phenotypic classification as naive or memory proved unattainable for roughly 75-96% of proliferating CD4+ or CD8+ clones.

The source is a human donor in good health. Sequenced: non-Treg CD4+ T cells sorted from blood.

The CDR3 loop reads CASSLGLADSRQFF. The CDR3 nucleotides read TGTGCCAGCAGCTTGGGACTAGCCGACTCCCGACAGTTCTTC. This chain connects TRBV5-8 to TRBJ2-1; 7 positions agree with TRBD2. This CDR3 is built from 14 residues. The V gene's germline CDR1 is SGHTS and CDR2 YDEGEE. Unmatched junction bases numbered 10, after V lost 0 bases and J lost 13 bases.